This T cell receptor (beta chain) originates from a study of T cell responses to AZD1222 COVID-19 vaccine (dated by TCRdb to the early 2020s). About the investigation overall: TCR sequencing covered fewer than 250 trial participants: nearly 210 given two doses of AZD1222 and 26 given two doses of MenACWY control vaccine. Enrollment into the trials was organized by age into subgroups of 18-55, 56-69 and 70-plus years, and those subgroups contained roughly 140, 27 and 60 TCR-sequenced participants, respectively.

Paper-wide results and their limitations: Conclusions about previously exposed vaccinees were limited because only six AZD1222 recipients were SARS-CoV-2 seropositive at baseline. Vaccine-associated CD4 TCRs spanned the whole spike protein, with dominant responses in regions 160-218 and 743-854. Participants were mostly white British and included more females than males, and it was suggested by the authors that clonal diversity may have been underestimated. The 56-69-year group was small, and its depth increase did not reach significance, likely because of low power. Epitopes outside the regions mutated in the B.1.351 and B.1.1.7 variants were reportedly recognized by nearly half of the unique spike-specific TCRs. Because no samples from the day 14 peak response were available, repertoires could be characterized only after the peak T cell response. After two AZD1222 doses, both the breadth and the depth of spike-specific TCRs were significantly higher than at day 0 and than in MenACWY recipients.

Inclusive of the bounding cysteine and phenylalanine, the CDR3 is 12 residues long. The sequence is cut down to CDR3 DNA, 36 bases in frame from base 1. The germline V gene (reference sequence) gives CDR1 as WNHNN and CDR2 as SYGVQD. V lost 0 bases and J lost 10 bases; the stretch between them is 9 bases long. The CDR3 regions of human TCRbeta chains were analyzed by immunosequencing. For the original study's pipeline: Repertoire TCRs were matched against a reference library of SARS-CoV-2-specific TCRs generated with the MIRA antigen-specificity platform. Breadth meant the fraction of unique TCRs that were SARS-CoV-2-associated, whereas depth meant the fraction of total T cells that were SARS-CoV-2-associated. Using the MIRA data, each spike-specific TCR was assigned both to the spike region to which the TCR was reactive and to a CD4 or CD8 class. Log10-transformed breadth and depth values were compared by one-way ANOVA with Sidak's multiple comparisons tests. Drawn from immuneACCESS, this table holds only the in-frame rearrangements with V and J called that TCRdb kept. Clones are partly lost; checked studies trace under half to an unresolved V gene and leave the rest unexplained. V, J and clone size are taken as reported in that table, and D and trimming were inferred from the DNA itself. Counted in this sample were about 140,000 clones; about 92% of them appeared once. The top ten hold 0.7% to 1% of the sample.

The sample holds one count of this clone. Its antigen is currently not known. It has no much larger one-base neighbor in the sample; base qualities were not kept. The sample's time point label, decoded: baseline before first vaccination. This specimen's treatment or condition label, interpreted: meningococcal conjugate vaccine given as trial control. Vaccinee samples came from UK trials COV001 and COV002, including a single-blind randomized controlled phase 2/3 trial of AZD1222 (ChAdOx1 nCoV-19) in healthy adults. For TCRbeta chain sequencing, PBMC samples from trial participants were taken at day 0 and at day 28 after the second dose.

The specimen was peripheral blood, collected on day 0 of MenACWY control vaccination. This TCR derives from an adult in good health. This chain joins TRBV10-1 to TRBJ1-1, with the D gene not confidently named. The nucleotides are TGCGCCAGCAGTGAGTCAGGTTACGGAGCTTTCTTT. Translated, it reads CASSESGYGAFF.